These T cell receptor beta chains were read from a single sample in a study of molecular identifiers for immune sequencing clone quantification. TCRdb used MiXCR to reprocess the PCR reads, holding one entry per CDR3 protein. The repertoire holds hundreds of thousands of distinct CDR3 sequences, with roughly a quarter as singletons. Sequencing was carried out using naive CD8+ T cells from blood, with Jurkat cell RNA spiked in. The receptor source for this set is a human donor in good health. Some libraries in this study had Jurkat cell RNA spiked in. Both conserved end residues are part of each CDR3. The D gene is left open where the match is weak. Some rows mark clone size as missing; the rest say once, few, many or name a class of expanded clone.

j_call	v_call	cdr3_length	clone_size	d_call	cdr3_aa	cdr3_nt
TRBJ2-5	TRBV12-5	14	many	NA	CASGLTAYQETQYF	TGTGCTAGTGGGTTGACGGCGTACCAAGAGACCCAGTACTTC
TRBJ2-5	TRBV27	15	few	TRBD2	CASSLSGLAEETQYF	TGTGCCAGCAGTTTATCCGGACTAGCGGAAGAGACCCAGTACTTC
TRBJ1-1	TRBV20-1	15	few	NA	CSAIHYRELGTEAFF	TGCAGTGCTATCCACTACAGGGAATTGGGCACTGAAGCTTTCTTT
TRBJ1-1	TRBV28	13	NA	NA	CASSPTRTTKAFF	TGTGCCAGCAGTCCTACAAGAACCACTAAAGCTTTCTTT
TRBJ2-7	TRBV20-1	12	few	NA	CSAPVREFEQYF	TGCAGTGCCCCTGTTCGGGAGTTCGAGCAGTACTTC
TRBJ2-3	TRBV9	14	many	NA	CASGGGVSTDTQYF	TGTGCCAGCGGGGGCGGAGTCAGCACAGATACGCAGTATTTT
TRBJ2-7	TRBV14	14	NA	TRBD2	CASSPGLGSYEQYF	TGTGCCAGCAGCCCGGGACTAGGCTCCTACGAGCAGTACTTC
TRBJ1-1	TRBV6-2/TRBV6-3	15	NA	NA	CASSTPPISNTEAFF	TGTGCCAGCAGTACCCCCCCGATTTCGAACACTGAAGCTTTCTTT
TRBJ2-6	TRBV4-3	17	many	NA	CASSQDRRGSGANVLTF	TGCGCCAGCAGCCAAGACAGGAGGGGTTCCGGGGCCAACGTCCTGACTTTC
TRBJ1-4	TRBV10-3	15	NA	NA	CAISELFREGEKLFF	TGTGCCATCAGTGAGTTGTTCAGGGAGGGTGAAAAACTGTTTTTT
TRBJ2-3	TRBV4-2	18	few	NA	CASSQDQDYRVGTDTQYF	TGTGCCAGCAGCCAAGATCAGGACTATCGGGTAGGCACAGATACGCAGTATTTT
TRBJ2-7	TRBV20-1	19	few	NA	CSARERTAGTIRGGYEQYF	TGCAGTGCTAGAGAAAGGACAGCCGGGACGATTAGAGGGGGATACGAGCAGTACTTC
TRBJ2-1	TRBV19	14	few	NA	CASSIDQGTGEQFF	TGTGCCAGTAGTATAGATCAGGGTACCGGTGAGCAGTTCTTC
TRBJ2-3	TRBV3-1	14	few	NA	CASSTRDSTDTQYF	TGTGCCAGCAGCACCCGGGATTCGACAGATACGCAGTATTTT
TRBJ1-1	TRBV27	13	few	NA	CASSLNPYTEAFF	TGTGCCAGCAGTTTAAACCCCTACACTGAAGCTTTCTTT
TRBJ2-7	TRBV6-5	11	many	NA	CASTWGNEQYF	TGTGCCAGCACATGGGGGAACGAGCAGTACTTC
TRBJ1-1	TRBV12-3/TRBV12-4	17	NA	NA	CASSPSEPYIRGTEAFF	TGTGCCAGCAGCCCATCCGAACCTTATATCAGGGGCACTGAAGCTTTCTTT
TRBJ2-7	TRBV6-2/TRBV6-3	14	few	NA	CASSYRQFTYEQYF	TGTGCCAGCAGTTACCGACAGTTCACCTACGAGCAGTACTTC
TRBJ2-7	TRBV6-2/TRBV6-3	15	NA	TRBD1	CASSYPGQVVDEQYF	TGTGCCAGCAGTTACCCGGGACAGGTCGTGGACGAGCAGTACTTC
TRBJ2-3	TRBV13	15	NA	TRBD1	CASSPTTGITDTQYF	TGTGCCAGCAGCCCAACGACAGGGATAACAGATACGCAGTATTTT
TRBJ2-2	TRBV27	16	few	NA	CASSLSPGGNTGELFF	TGTGCCAGCAGTTTATCGCCCGGAGGGAACACCGGGGAGCTGTTTTTT
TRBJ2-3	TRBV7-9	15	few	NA	CASSLKRTPLDTQYF	TGTGCCAGCAGCTTAAAGCGGACCCCTTTGGATACGCAGTATTTT
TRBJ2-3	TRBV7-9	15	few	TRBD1	CASSSDRVWADTQYF	TGTGCCAGCAGCTCCGACAGGGTTTGGGCAGATACGCAGTATTTT
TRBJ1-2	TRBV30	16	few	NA	CACTMVGSNDNYGYTF	TGTGCCTGCACTATGGTTGGCAGTAACGACAACTATGGCTACACCTTC
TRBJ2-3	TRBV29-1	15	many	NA	CSVGGGLISTDTQYF	TGCAGCGTTGGGGGAGGACTAATTAGCACAGATACGCAGTATTTT
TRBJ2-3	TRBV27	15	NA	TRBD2	CASSFQSSGAGTQYF	TGTGCCAGCAGTTTCCAGTCGAGCGGGGCAGGTACGCAGTATTTT
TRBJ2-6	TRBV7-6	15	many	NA	CASSRTPSGANVLTF	TGTGCCAGCAGCCGTACACCATCTGGGGCCAACGTCCTGACTTTC
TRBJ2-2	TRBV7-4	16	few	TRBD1	CASSLKGRGPTGELFF	TGTGCCAGCAGCTTGAAGGGCAGGGGGCCGACCGGGGAGCTGTTTTTT
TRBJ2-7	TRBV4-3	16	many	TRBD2	CASSQDYASGSYEQYF	TGCGCCAGCAGCCAAGATTATGCTAGCGGGAGCTACGAGCAGTACTTC
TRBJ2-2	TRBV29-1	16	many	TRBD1	CSVEDPGQGNSGELFF	TGCAGCGTTGAAGATCCGGGACAGGGGAATTCCGGGGAGCTGTTTTTT
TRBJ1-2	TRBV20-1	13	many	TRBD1	CSAPGQAVYGYTF	TGCAGTGCTCCCGGACAGGCCGTCTATGGCTACACCTTC
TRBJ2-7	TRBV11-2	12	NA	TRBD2	CASSLLATEQYF	TGTGCCAGCAGCCTACTAGCGACCGAGCAGTACTTC
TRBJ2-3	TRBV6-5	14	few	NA	CASSSGPSTDTQYF	TGTGCCAGCAGTTCCGGACCGAGCACAGATACGCAGTATTTT
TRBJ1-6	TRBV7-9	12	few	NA	CAGGGAGSPLHF	TGTGCCGGAGGAGGGGCAGGTTCACCCCTCCACTTT
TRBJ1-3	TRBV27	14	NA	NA	CASSPAGPGNTIYF	TGTGCCAGCAGTCCCGCGGGGCCCGGAAACACCATATATTTT
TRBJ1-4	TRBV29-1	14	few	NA	CSVAGAGDGEKLFF	TGCAGCGTTGCTGGAGCAGGGGATGGGGAAAAACTGTTTTTT
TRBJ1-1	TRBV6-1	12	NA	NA	CASSDSGNMAFF	TGTGCCAGCAGTGATTCCGGTAACATGGCTTTCTTT
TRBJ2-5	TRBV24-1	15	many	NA	CATSDLEPSGETQYF	TGTGCCACCAGTGATTTGGAGCCGTCGGGCGAGACCCAGTACTTC
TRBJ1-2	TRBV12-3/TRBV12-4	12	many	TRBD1	CASSWTGYGYTF	TGTGCCAGCAGTTGGACAGGGTACGGCTACACCTTC
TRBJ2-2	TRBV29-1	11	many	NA	CSVVRDGELFF	TGCAGCGTTGTTCGCGACGGGGAGCTGTTTTTT
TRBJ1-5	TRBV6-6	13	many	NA	CASSFQLGQPQHF	TGTGCCAGCAGTTTCCAGCTGGGTCAGCCCCAGCATTTT
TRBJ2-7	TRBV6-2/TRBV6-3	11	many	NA	CASSRTDEQYF	TGTGCCAGCAGTCGGACAGACGAGCAGTACTTC
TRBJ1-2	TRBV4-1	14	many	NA	CASSQETGNYGYTF	TGCGCCAGCAGCCAAGAAACAGGGAACTATGGCTACACCTTC
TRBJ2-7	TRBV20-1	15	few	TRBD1	CSARGSGTGGYEQYF	TGCAGTGCTAGAGGATCCGGGACAGGGGGTTACGAGCAGTACTTC
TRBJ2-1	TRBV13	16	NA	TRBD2	CASSLGLAGGPNEQFF	TGTGCCAGCAGCTTGGGACTAGCGGGAGGGCCCAATGAGCAGTTCTTC
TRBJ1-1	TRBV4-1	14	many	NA	CASSQWTENTEAFF	TGCGCCAGCAGCCAATGGACGGAGAACACTGAAGCTTTCTTT
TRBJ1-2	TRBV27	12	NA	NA	CASSTGKYGYTF	TGTGCCAGCAGTACAGGGAAATATGGCTACACCTTC